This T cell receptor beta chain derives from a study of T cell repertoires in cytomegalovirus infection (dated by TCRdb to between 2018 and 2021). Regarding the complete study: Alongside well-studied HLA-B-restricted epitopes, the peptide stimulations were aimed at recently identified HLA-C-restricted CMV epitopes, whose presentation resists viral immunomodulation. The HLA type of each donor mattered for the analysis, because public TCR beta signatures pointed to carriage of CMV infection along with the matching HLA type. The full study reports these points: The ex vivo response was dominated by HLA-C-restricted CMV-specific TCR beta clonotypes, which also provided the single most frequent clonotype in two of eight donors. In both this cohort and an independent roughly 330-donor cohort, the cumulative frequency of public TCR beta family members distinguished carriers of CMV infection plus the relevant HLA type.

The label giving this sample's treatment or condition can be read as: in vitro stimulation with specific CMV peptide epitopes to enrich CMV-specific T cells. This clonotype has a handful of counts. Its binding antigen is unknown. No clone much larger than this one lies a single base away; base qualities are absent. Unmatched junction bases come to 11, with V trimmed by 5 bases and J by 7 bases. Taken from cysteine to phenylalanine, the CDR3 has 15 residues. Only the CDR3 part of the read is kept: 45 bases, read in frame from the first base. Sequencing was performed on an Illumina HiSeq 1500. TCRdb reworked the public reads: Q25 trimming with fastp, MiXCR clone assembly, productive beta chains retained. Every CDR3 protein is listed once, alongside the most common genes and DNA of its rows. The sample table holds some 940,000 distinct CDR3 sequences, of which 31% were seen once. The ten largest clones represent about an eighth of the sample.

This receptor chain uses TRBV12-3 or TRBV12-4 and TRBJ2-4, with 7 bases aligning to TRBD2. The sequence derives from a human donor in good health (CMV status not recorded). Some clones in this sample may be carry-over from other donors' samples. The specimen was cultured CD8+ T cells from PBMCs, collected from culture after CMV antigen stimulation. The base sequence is TGTGCCAGCAGTCCGGTCCCTGGGGGGGAGAACATTCAGTACTTC. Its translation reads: CASSPVPGGENIQYF.